This T cell receptor beta chain was sequenced for a study of T cell responses to AZD1222 COVID-19 vaccine. The CDR3 loop spans 16 amino acids. The germline V gene has CDR1 SGHTS and CDR2 YDEGEE. V lost 2 bases, J lost 0 bases, and 12 bases lay in between. About this clone: Its antigen remains unknown.

Profiling relied on immunoSEQ multiplex PCR, and the TCRdb table lists in-frame clones only, not all of them. This sample has fewer than 65,000 clones, with more than 65% found just once. Regarding the study as a whole: It was only after the peak T cell response that any repertoires were sampled.

The material sequenced was peripheral blood, taken on day 0 of AZD1222 vaccination. The sequence came from an adult in good health. The V gene is TRBV5-8, the J gene TRBJ1-3; D might be TRBD1 (5 bases). In DNA, the CDR3 is TGTGCCAGCAGCTTCAATTTTGACAGCTCTGGAAACACCATATATTTT. Its protein product is CASSFNFDSSGNTIYF.